Listed below are T cell receptor beta chains from one sample, sequenced in a study of blood T cell repertoires in COVID-19. The method was immunoSEQ multiplex PCR; TCRdb's version includes in-frame clones alone and lacks a portion of them. There are some 300,000 clones in the sample; nearly 90% occur only once, and roughly 2.9% lies in the top ten. What was sequenced was PBMCs or T cells enriched from blood (not recorded which). Receptors were obtained from a woman aged 50 to 60 who had been exposed to COVID-19. CDR3s include the opening cysteine and the closing phenylalanine or tryptophan. Each record gives: D gene, V gene, clone size, J gene, CDR3 protein, CDR3 DNA. The D gene is left open where the match is weak. A clone size is listed for some rows: how often the clone was seen (once, few, many), or a class if it is expanded.

d_gene: TRBD2; v_gene: TRBV10-3; abundance: once; j_gene: TRBJ2-5; CDR3aa: CATRTSGVQETQYF; CDR3nt: TGTGCCACTAGGACTAGCGGGGTCCAAGAGACCCAGTACTTC
d_gene: TRBD1; v_gene: TRBV5-1; abundance: NA; j_gene: TRBJ1-5; CDR3aa: CASSLGTGGNNQPQHF; CDR3nt: TGCGCCAGCAGCTTGGGGACAGGGGGCAACAATCAGCCCCAGCATTTT
d_gene: NA; v_gene: TRBV5-1; abundance: NA; j_gene: TRBJ2-6; CDR3aa: CASSSTGSGANVLTF; CDR3nt: TGCGCCAGCAGCTCAACAGGGTCCGGGGCCAACGTCCTGACTTTC
d_gene: NA; v_gene: TRBV3-1/TRBV3-2; abundance: NA; j_gene: TRBJ1-1; CDR3aa: CASHWGNRANTEAFF; CDR3nt: TGTGCCAGCCACTGGGGTAACAGGGCGAACACTGAAGCTTTCTTT
d_gene: NA; v_gene: TRBV6-5; abundance: NA; j_gene: TRBJ1-4; CDR3aa: CASSVGHNLGEKLFF; CDR3nt: TGTGCCAGCAGCGTGGGACACAACTTGGGCGAAAAACTGTTTTTT
d_gene: TRBD1; v_gene: TRBV4-1; abundance: NA; j_gene: TRBJ2-1; CDR3aa: CASSLRQGTDEQFF; CDR3nt: TGCGCCAGCAGCCTTCGACAGGGGACGGATGAGCAGTTCTTC
d_gene: TRBD1; v_gene: TRBV27; abundance: NA; j_gene: TRBJ1-6; CDR3aa: CASRPARDRYNSPLHF; CDR3nt: TGTGCCAGCAGACCCGCCCGGGACAGGTATAATTCACCCCTCCACTTT
d_gene: TRBD1; v_gene: TRBV7-9; abundance: NA; j_gene: TRBJ2-7; CDR3aa: CASSRTGTGTYEQYF; CDR3nt: TGTGCCAGCAGCCGAACCGGGACAGGGACCTACGAGCAGTACTTC
d_gene: TRBD1; v_gene: TRBV7-9; abundance: NA; j_gene: TRBJ1-1; CDR3aa: CASSLSGGYTEAFF; CDR3nt: TGTGCCAGCAGCTTATCAGGGGGCTACACTGAAGCTTTCTTT
d_gene: NA; v_gene: TRBV10-3; abundance: once; j_gene: TRBJ1-1; CDR3aa: CAITGQINTEAFF; CDR3nt: TGTGCCATCACCGGACAGATAAACACTGAAGCTTTCTTT
d_gene: NA; v_gene: TRBV30; abundance: NA; j_gene: TRBJ1-2; CDR3aa: CAWGLRRLGGYTF; CDR3nt: TGTGCCTGGGGTTTGAGGAGGCTGGGTGGCTACACCTTC